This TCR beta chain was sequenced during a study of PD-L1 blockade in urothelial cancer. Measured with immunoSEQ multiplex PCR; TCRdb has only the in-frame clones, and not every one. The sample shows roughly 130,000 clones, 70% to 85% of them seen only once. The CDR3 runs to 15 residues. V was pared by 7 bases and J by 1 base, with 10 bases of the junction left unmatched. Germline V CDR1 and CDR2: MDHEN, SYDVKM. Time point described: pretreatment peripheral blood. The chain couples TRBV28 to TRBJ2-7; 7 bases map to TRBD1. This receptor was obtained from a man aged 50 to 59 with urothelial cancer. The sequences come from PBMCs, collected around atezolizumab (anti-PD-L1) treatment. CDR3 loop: CASNPGQISSYEQYF. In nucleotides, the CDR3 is TGTGCCAGCAACCCGGGACAGATAAGTTCCTACGAGCAGTACTTC.